This TCR beta chain is drawn from a study of T-cell reconstitution after alpha-beta-depleted transplantation in children. This clonotype was seen only a few times. The target antigen is unknown. Germline-derived CDR1 and CDR2 are SNHLY and FYNNEI. CDR3 length equals 14 residues. V lost 6 bases and J lost 10, with 16 bases in between. During its preparation, the TCRbeta library received unique molecular identifiers. MiXCR was run by TCRdb on the PCR reads, yielding one entry per CDR3 protein. This sample yields some 310,000 distinct CDR3 sequences, of which more than 20% are seen a single time; 10% to 11% belongs to the top ten. Study-wide findings and caveats: Expanded graft clones, several hundred of them, were reportedly the source of alpha-beta T cells about two months after transplant.

This receptor was identified in a male patient younger than 18 who had a stem cell transplant for acute lymphoblastic leukemia, so the T cells may come from the graft donor. The source was PBMCs, mostly from graft donor cells, collected 180 days after TCRalphabeta/CD19-depleted stem cell transplant. The V gene is TRBV2, the J gene TRBJ2-6; D could derive from TRBD1 or TRBD2 (5 bases each). This CDR3 reads CASRDGTASNVLTF. The CDR3 DNA reads as TGTGCCAGCAGAGATGGGACGGCAAGTAACGTCCTGACTTTC.